These T cell receptor beta chains were read from a single sample in a study of blood T cells in healthy people across ages. TCRdb fed the 5' RACE reads into MiXCR, producing one record per CDR3 protein. The table includes around 1,500,000 distinct CDR3 sequences, 25% to 30% detected once. Sequencing input: blood. Receptors originate from a woman in her 30s in good health. The CDR3 runs from the conserved cysteine through the conserved F or W. Fields, in order: CDR3 protein, CDR3 DNA, J gene, clone size, D gene, V gene. D genes are given only for firm matches. Clone size appears in some rows only: once, few, many, or a class for an expanded clone.

CDR3aa: CSALPPQGQYNSPLHF
CDR3nt: TGCAGTGCTCTACCCCCCCAGGGACAGTATAATTCACCCCTCCACTTT
j_gene: TRBJ1-6
abundance: few
d_gene: TRBD1
v_gene: TRBV20-1

CDR3aa: CARGLAGVGAYEQYF
CDR3nt: TGTGCCAGAGGACTAGCGGGAGTCGGAGCCTACGAGCAGTACTTC
j_gene: TRBJ2-7
abundance: .
d_gene: TRBD2
v_gene: TRBV2

CDR3aa: CASSKVRTGDEVEGNTEAFF
CDR3nt: TGTGCCAGCAGCAAAGTTAGGACGGGAGATGAGGTGGAGGGAAACACTGAAGCTTTCTTT
j_gene: TRBJ1-1
abundance: .
d_gene: .
v_gene: TRBV21-1

CDR3aa: CSARDNMGGTGYTF
CDR3nt: TGCAGTGCTAGAGATAATATGGGGGGTACGGGCTACACCTTC
j_gene: TRBJ1-2
abundance: many
d_gene: .
v_gene: TRBV20-1

CDR3aa: CASSPSTGEAFF
CDR3nt: TGCGCCAGCAGCCCCTCTACGGGAGAAGCTTTCTTT
j_gene: TRBJ1-1
abundance: .
d_gene: .
v_gene: TRBV5-1

CDR3aa: CASSRGGLGDTQYF
CDR3nt: TGTGCCAGCTCACGCGGGGGGCTTGGAGATACGCAGTATTTT
j_gene: TRBJ2-3
abundance: .
d_gene: TRBD2
v_gene: TRBV18

CDR3aa: CASSVQYSNQPQHF
CDR3nt: TGTGCCAGCAGTGTGCAGTATAGCAATCAGCCCCAGCATTTT
j_gene: TRBJ1-5
abundance: few
d_gene: .
v_gene: TRBV27

CDR3aa: CACEWRGLAGVEQYF
CDR3nt: TGTGCCTGCGAATGGAGGGGACTAGCGGGAGTCGAGCAGTACTTC
j_gene: TRBJ2-7
abundance: .
d_gene: TRBD2
v_gene: TRBV30

CDR3aa: CASSQDEARGQPQHF
CDR3nt: TGCGCTAGCAGCCAAGATGAGGCGAGGGGTCAGCCCCAGCATTTT
j_gene: TRBJ1-5
abundance: .
d_gene: .
v_gene: TRBV4-1

CDR3aa: CASSYQMEGNGYTF
CDR3nt: TGTGCCAGCAGTTACCAGATGGAAGGGAATGGCTACACCTTC
j_gene: TRBJ1-2
abundance: .
d_gene: .
v_gene: TRBV6-6

CDR3aa: CSATRTGRETQYF
CDR3nt: TGCAGTGCTACCCGGACAGGGAGGGAGACCCAGTACTTC
j_gene: TRBJ2-5
abundance: .
d_gene: TRBD1
v_gene: TRBV20-1

CDR3aa: CASSLITLAKNIQYF
CDR3nt: TGTGCCAGCAGCTTAATCACCCTAGCCAAAAACATTCAGTACTTC
j_gene: TRBJ2-4
abundance: .
d_gene: .
v_gene: TRBV7-2

CDR3aa: CASRYTGSQGQPQHF
CDR3nt: TGTGCCAGCAGATATACAGGATCGCAGGGCCAGCCCCAGCATTTT
j_gene: TRBJ1-5
abundance: .
d_gene: .
v_gene: TRBV28

CDR3aa: CASSEDRSHTDTQYF
CDR3nt: TGTGCCAGCTCAGAGGACCGATCACACACAGATACGCAGTATTTT
j_gene: TRBJ2-3
abundance: .
d_gene: .
v_gene: TRBV18

CDR3aa: CASSPLHLYYEQYF
CDR3nt: TGTGCCAGCAGCCCCCTTCACCTATACTACGAGCAGTACTTC
j_gene: TRBJ2-7
abundance: few
d_gene: .
v_gene: TRBV7-2

CDR3aa: CVTQGDEQFF
CDR3nt: TGTGTCACACAGGGAGATGAGCAGTTCTTC
j_gene: TRBJ2-1
abundance: few
d_gene: .
v_gene: TRBV28

CDR3aa: CNVGTGGEKLFF
CDR3nt: TGCAACGTTGGAACAGGCGGTGAAAAACTGTTTTTT
j_gene: TRBJ1-4
abundance: .
d_gene: .
v_gene: TRBV29-1

CDR3aa: CSGTTATDEYF
CDR3nt: TGCAGCGGGACGACAGCCACCGACGAGTACTTC
j_gene: TRBJ2-7
abundance: few
d_gene: .
v_gene: TRBV29-1

CDR3aa: CATSAGSTGERFF
CDR3nt: TGTGCCACCTCGGCCGGGAGCACCGGGGAGCGGTTTTTT
j_gene: TRBJ2-2
abundance: .
d_gene: .
v_gene: TRBV14

CDR3aa: CASSVVAGGAYEQFF
CDR3nt: TGTGCCAGCAGCGTAGTAGCGGGGGGGGCCTATGAGCAGTTCTTC
j_gene: TRBJ2-1
abundance: few
d_gene: TRBD2
v_gene: TRBV7-3

CDR3aa: CASSPGQGSSPPHF
CDR3nt: TGTGCCAGCAGTCCGGGACAGGGGTCTTCACCCCCCCACTTT
j_gene: TRBJ1-6
abundance: .
d_gene: TRBD1
v_gene: TRBV2

CDR3aa: CASSLRGQGDNEQFF
CDR3nt: TGTGCCAGCAGCTTGCGGGGACAGGGAGACAATGAGCAGTTCTTC
j_gene: TRBJ2-1
abundance: .
d_gene: TRBD1
v_gene: TRBV12-3/TRBV12-4

CDR3aa: CAWSIGGSNIQYF
CDR3nt: TGTGCCTGGAGTATAGGGGGCTCGAACATTCAGTACTTC
j_gene: TRBJ2-4
abundance: many
d_gene: TRBD1
v_gene: TRBV30

CDR3aa: CASSVGGGAPGAFF
CDR3nt: TGTGCCAGCAGTGTAGGTGGGGGAGCCCCCGGGGCTTTCTTT
j_gene: TRBJ1-1
abundance: .
d_gene: .
v_gene: TRBV12-3/TRBV12-4

CDR3aa: CASKGGLAGSYEQYF
CDR3nt: TGTGCCAGCAAAGGTGGGCTGGCGGGTTCCTACGAGCAGTACTTC
j_gene: TRBJ2-7
abundance: .
d_gene: .
v_gene: TRBV6-2/TRBV6-3

CDR3aa: CATSPGGDGGERFF
CDR3nt: TGTGCCACCAGCCCGGGTGGGGATGGCGGGGAGAGGTTTTTT
j_gene: TRBJ2-2
abundance: .
d_gene: .
v_gene: TRBV24-1

CDR3aa: CASSFGDVQYF
CDR3nt: TGTGCCAGCAGTTTCGGGGATGTGCAGTACTTC
j_gene: TRBJ2-7
abundance: many
d_gene: .
v_gene: TRBV12-3/TRBV12-4

CDR3aa: CASSLSAKSGTFF
CDR3nt: TGCGCCAGCAGCTTGAGTGCGAAATCGGGGACTTTCTTT
j_gene: TRBJ1-1
abundance: few
d_gene: .
v_gene: TRBV5-1

CDR3aa: CSVEPLGHTEAFF
CDR3nt: TGCAGCGTTGAACCGCTGGGTCACACTGAAGCTTTCTTT
j_gene: TRBJ1-1
abundance: .
d_gene: .
v_gene: TRBV29-1

CDR3aa: CASSLTGQSSYEQYF
CDR3nt: TGCGCCAGCAGCCTAACGGGACAGAGCTCCTACGAGCAGTACTTC
j_gene: TRBJ2-7
abundance: many
d_gene: TRBD1
v_gene: TRBV5-1

CDR3aa: CASSYTSGGWNEQFF
CDR3nt: TGTGCCAGCAGCTATACTAGCGGGGGCTGGAATGAGCAGTTCTTC
j_gene: TRBJ2-1
abundance: .
d_gene: TRBD2
v_gene: TRBV9

CDR3aa: CSVELPGGAKNIQYF
CDR3nt: TGCAGCGTTGAACTCCCAGGAGGGGCCAAAAACATTCAGTACTTC
j_gene: TRBJ2-4
abundance: .
d_gene: .
v_gene: TRBV29-1

CDR3aa: CSASRPRTDTQYF
CDR3nt: TGCAGTGCTAGTAGGCCACGCACAGATACGCAGTATTTT
j_gene: TRBJ2-3
abundance: .
d_gene: .
v_gene: TRBV20-1

CDR3aa: CASRPSVEGDTQYF
CDR3nt: TGTGCCAGCAGGCCTAGCGTCGAGGGAGATACGCAGTATTTT
j_gene: TRBJ2-3
abundance: few
d_gene: .
v_gene: TRBV6-1

CDR3aa: CASRARRGNQPQHF
CDR3nt: TGTGCCAGCAGGGCCCGAAGGGGCAATCAGCCCCAGCATTTT
j_gene: TRBJ1-5
abundance: .
d_gene: .
v_gene: TRBV28

CDR3aa: CASSYGPPRNNQPQHF
CDR3nt: TGTGCCAGCAGTTATGGCCCGCCGAGGAACAATCAGCCCCAGCATTTT
j_gene: TRBJ1-5
abundance: .
d_gene: .
v_gene: TRBV6-5

CDR3aa: CASSQDIGRAGGTRSAEAFF
CDR3nt: TGTGCCAGCAGCCAAGATATTGGTCGGGCAGGGGGAACCCGAAGTGCTGAAGCTTTCTTT
j_gene: TRBJ1-1
abundance: few
d_gene: TRBD1
v_gene: TRBV14

CDR3aa: CASRVDRTSTDTQYF
CDR3nt: TGTGCCAGTAGGGTGGACAGAACTAGCACAGATACGCAGTATTTT
j_gene: TRBJ2-3
abundance: few
d_gene: .
v_gene: TRBV19

CDR3aa: CASSLGGGAAYNEQFF
CDR3nt: TGTGCCAGCAGCTTAGGTGGGGGGGCTGCCTACAATGAGCAGTTCTTC
j_gene: TRBJ2-1
abundance: many
d_gene: .
v_gene: TRBV7-2

CDR3aa: CASSTGQPATNEKLFF
CDR3nt: TGTGCCAGCAGCACAGGACAGCCTGCAACTAATGAAAAACTGTTTTTT
j_gene: TRBJ1-4
abundance: .
d_gene: .
v_gene: TRBV7-9

CDR3aa: CASSPGRTYEQYF
CDR3nt: TGTGCCAGCAGTCCGGGACGGACCTACGAGCAGTACTTC
j_gene: TRBJ2-7
abundance: many
d_gene: .
v_gene: TRBV18

CDR3aa: CASSGLALPSSYNEQFF
CDR3nt: TGTGCCAGCAGTGGCCTAGCCCTACCGAGCTCCTACAATGAGCAGTTCTTC
j_gene: TRBJ2-1
abundance: .
d_gene: .
v_gene: TRBV12-3/TRBV12-4